The 8 T cell receptor beta chains reported below all come from one sample, sequenced in a study of cytomegalovirus exposure and HLA in healthy donors. This PCR relied on a set of 60 Vbeta primers and 13 Jbeta primers. TCRdb's copy holds only in-frame clones and misses some; the assay was immunoSEQ multiplex PCR. The sample lists approximately 150,000 clones, around 10% occurring once. The sample consisted of PBMCs. The receptors were sampled from a male donor in good health and CMV-seronegative.

The chain combines TRBV4-1 with TRBJ2-1, with TRBD1 matching 8 bases. The trim removed 3 bases at V and 0 bases at J, leaving 7 bases unmatched. CDR1 is MGHRA and CDR2 is YSYEKL in the germline V gene. The CDR3 covers 17 residues. DNA of the CDR3: TGCGCCAGCAGCCACGTATACAGGGGGAGCTCCTACAATGAGCAGTTCTTC. Translating it yields CASSHVYRGSSYNEQFF.

The chain joins TRBV4-1 to TRBJ2-7, with D perhaps matching TRBD2 (7 bases). The germline gives CDR1 MGHRA, CDR2 YSYEKL. Trimming stripped 1 base from V and 2 bases from J, with 15 bases between. The CDR3 consists of 16 residues. CDR3 sequence reads: CASSQVGGRKTYEQYF. CDR3 DNA: TGCGCCAGCAGCCAAGTGGGGGGGCGTAAGACCTACGAGCAGTACTTC.

CDR3 sequence (DNA): TGTGCCAGCAGCTCGAATTTCATGGACAGGAGCTCTGGAAACACCATATATTTT. Protein: CASSSNFMDRSSGNTIYF. V gene TRBV7-2 combines with J gene TRBJ1-3, with 7 bases fitting TRBD1. Germline trimming cut 4 bases from V and 0 bases from J; bases unmatched to any gene: 12. Germline V gives CDR1 SGHTA, CDR2 FQGNSA. This CDR3 region has 18 residues.

V gene TRBV27 combines with J gene TRBJ1-2; D perhaps matches TRBD1 (5 bases). The V end lost 9 bases, the J end lost 5 bases, and 10 bases lay between the germline ends. This CDR3 is 11 amino acids long. Germline V gene lookup returns CDR1 MNHEY and CDR2 SMNVEV (reference sequence). Written as DNA, the CDR3 is TGTGCCAGTGCGGGGGTATATGGCTACACCTTC. The encoded protein is CASAGVYGYTF.

This clone turned up a few times. The chain has TRBV5-1 and TRBJ2-3; TRBD2 agrees at 11 bases. Germline V gives CDR1 SGHRS, CDR2 YFSETQ. The CDR3 runs 15 residues. Germline trimming cut 4 bases from V and 6 bases from J; bases unmatched to any gene: 7. CDR3 coding DNA: TGCGCCAGCAGCCTGACTAGCGGGGCAACGGATACGCAGTATTTT. Translating gives CASSLTSGATDTQYF.

This chain joins TRBV19 and TRBJ1-1; 12 bases align to TRBD1. Germline CDR1 reads LNHDA; CDR2 reads SQIVND (reference sequence). The V and J ends lost 3 bases and 3 bases, in that order; junction bases with no gene match: 11. The CDR3 loop spans 18 amino acids. CDR3 amino acids: CASSILGQGARRDTEAFF. The CDR3 region has the DNA TGTGCCAGTAGTATCCTGGGACAGGGGGCGCGGAGGGACACTGAAGCTTTCTTT.

V and J are TRBV18 and TRBJ2-6; 7 nucleotides agree with TRBD1. There are 15 residues in the CDR3. The germline V gene encodes CDR1 KGHSH and CDR2 LQKENI. Germline trimming cut 6 bases from V and 7 bases from J; bases unmatched to any gene: 9. The CDR3 region is CASSQQGPLANVLTF. The CDR3 nucleotides read TGTGCCAGCTCCCAACAGGGGCCGCTTGCCAACGTCCTGACTTTC.

The chain recombines TRBV18 with TRBJ2-1, with no clear D. Trimming removed 0 bases at V and 7 bases at J, with 10 bases between. CDR3 length: 14 amino acids. Germline-derived CDR1 and CDR2 are KGHSH and LQKENI. CDR3: CASSPPMRVNEQFF. The CDR3 region has the DNA TGTGCCAGCTCACCACCGATGCGTGTGAATGAGCAGTTCTTC.